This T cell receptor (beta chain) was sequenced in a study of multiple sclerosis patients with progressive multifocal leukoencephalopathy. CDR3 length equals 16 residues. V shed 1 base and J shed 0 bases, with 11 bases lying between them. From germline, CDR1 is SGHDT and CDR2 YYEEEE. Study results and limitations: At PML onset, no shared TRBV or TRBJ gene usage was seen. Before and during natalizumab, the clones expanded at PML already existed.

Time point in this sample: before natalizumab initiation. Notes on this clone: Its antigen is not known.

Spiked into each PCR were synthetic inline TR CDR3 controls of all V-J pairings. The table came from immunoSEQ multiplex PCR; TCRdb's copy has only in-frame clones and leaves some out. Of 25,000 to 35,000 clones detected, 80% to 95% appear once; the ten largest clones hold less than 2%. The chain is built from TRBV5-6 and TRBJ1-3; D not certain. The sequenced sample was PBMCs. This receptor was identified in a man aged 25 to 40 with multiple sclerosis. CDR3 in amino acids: CASSLTQLGSGNTIYF. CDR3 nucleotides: TGTGCCAGCAGCTTGACACAGCTTGGCTCTGGAAACACCATATATTTT. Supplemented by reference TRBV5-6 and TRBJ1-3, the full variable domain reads DAGVTQSPTHLIKTRGQQVTLRCSPKSGHDTVSWYQQALGQGPQFIFQYYEEEERQRGNFPDRFSGHQFPNYSSELNVNALLLGDSALYLCASSLTQLGSGNTIYFGEGSWLTVV.